This T cell receptor beta chain was captured by sequencing in a study of blood T cells in healthy people across ages. In regard to this clonotype: The antigen is unknown.

Whole-study results and caveats: Diversity estimated from one million T cells was considered an underestimate.

A second PCR of 7 to 11 cycles used a sample-barcoded 5' primer and a J-beta primer mix. Tagging of each cDNA molecule was performed by a template-switch adaptor with 12 random nucleotides. TCRdb analysed the 5' RACE reads with MiXCR anew, one entry per CDR3 protein. The sample yields approximately 400,000 distinct CDR3 sequences, 52% seen once. Germline CDR1 is MNHNY and CDR2 is SVGAGI (reference sequence). The CDR3 contains 13 residues. V was pared by 8 bases and J by 4 bases, with 15 bases between. The authors isolated at least 6 million PBMCs per sample. Material: blood. This chain joins TRBV6-6 and TRBJ2-7; D could derive from TRBD1 or TRBD2 (5 bases each). This clonotype originated in a man between 60 and 75 years old in good health. In DNA form, the CDR3 reads TGTGCCAGCGTGGGGGTATTTGATTACGAGCAGTACTTC. Encoded protein: CASVGVFDYEQYF.